A selection of T cell receptor beta chains follows, all from one sample in a study of cytotoxic CD8 clonotypes in ibrutinib-treated CLL. Here immunoSEQ multiplex PCR was the method, and the copy in TCRdb shows in-frame clones only, minus some. The sample shows approximately 190,000 clones, over 65% of them seen only once. The sample consisted of PBMCs, taken after 12 months of ibrutinib treatment. These TCRs come from a human donor with chronic lymphocytic leukemia. CDR3s include the opening cysteine and the closing phenylalanine or tryptophan. D genes are given only for firm matches. Size is stated for part of the rows, as once, few or many counts, or as a class when the clone is expanded.

V	size	D	J	DNA	CDR3
TRBV18	once	-	TRBJ1-5	TGTGCCAGCTCTCCGATGGGACAAAACAATCAGCCCCAGCATTTT	CASSPMGQNNQPQHF
TRBV18	-	TRBD1	TRBJ2-7	TGTGCCAGCTCACCATCCCAGGGGGCACAGTACGAGCAGTACTTC	CASSPSQGAQYEQYF
TRBV6-5	-	TRBD1	TRBJ1-4	TGTGCCAGCAGTTCCCCTTTCGGGACAGCAAATGAAAAACTGTTTTTT	CASSSPFGTANEKLFF
TRBV30	-	-	TRBJ1-2	TGTGCCTGGAGTGGGGGGTATGGCTACACCTTC	CAWSGGYGYTF
TRBV16	-	TRBD1	TRBJ2-3	TGTGCCAGCAGCGGACAGGGGGCGCCTCCAGATACGCAGTATTTT	CASSGQGAPPDTQYF
TRBV4-1	-	-	TRBJ1-1	TGCGCCAGCAGAAGGACCCTGGGGACTGAAGCTTTCTTT	CASRRTLGTEAFF
TRBV15	-	-	TRBJ1-5	TGTGCCACCAGCAGAGATCGTGGGAGGGTTCAGCCTCAGCATTTT	CATSRDRGRVQPQHF
TRBV11-3	-	-	TRBJ1-5	TGTGCCAGCAGCTTAGATCCCTGGAGGGGCAGGGGCAATCAGCCCCAGCATTTT	CASSLDPWRGRGNQPQHF
TRBV7-9	once	TRBD1	TRBJ2-3	TGTGCCAGCAGCGGGACAGGCCTAAGCACAGATACGCAGTATTTT	CASSGTGLSTDTQYF
TRBV2	-	-	TRBJ1-1	TGTGCCAGCCCCTCGGCCGGGGCAGGGGTATCTACTACTGAAGCTTTCTTT	CASPSAGAGVSTTEAFF